This entry lists 25 T cell receptor beta chains sequenced from one sample in a study of OX40 agonist ivuxolimab in advanced cancers. Sequencing was performed with immunoSEQ multiplex PCR; in TCRdb, only in-frame clones are kept and a portion is missing. This table holds about 29,000 clones, 91% found once. Sequencing used CD4+ or CD8+ T cells sorted from blood, obtained in a trial of the OX40 agonist ivuxolimab. The receptors stem from an adult with an advanced solid tumor such as melanoma, head and neck, liver or kidney cancer.

The CDR3 nucleotides read TGTGCCTGGCAACCCGGGACAAACTACGAGCAGTACTTC. This translates into CAWQPGTNYEQYF. The chain couples TRBV30 to TRBJ2-7; possibly TRBD1 for D (6 bases). Germline V gene sequence: CDR1 GTSNPN, CDR2 SVGIG (reference sequence). V was trimmed by 5 bases and J by 3 bases, leaving 14 bases between them. The length of the CDR3 is 13 residues.

The chain combines TRBV2 with TRBJ1-2, with unresolved D. Germline CDR1 and CDR2: SNHLY and FYNNEI. The CDR3 runs 15 residues. The V end was cut by 7 bases, the J end by 4 bases, with 19 bases between. Written as DNA, the CDR3 is TGTGCCAGCATAGCCGCCGAGGCACTTAGCTATGGCTACACCTTC. This sequence encodes CASIAAEALSYGYTF.

This chain connects TRBV19 to TRBJ2-1; TRBD2 matches at 10 bases. The CDR3 totals 15 residues. Trimming at V came to 3 bases and at J to 7 bases, leaving 6 bases not matched to a gene. The germline CDR1 and CDR2 sequences are LNHDA and SQIVND (reference sequence). CDR3 in DNA: TGTGCCAGTAGTATCGTAGCGGGAGGCCTTAATGAGCAGTTCTTC. This gives the protein CASSIVAGGLNEQFF.

The chain is built from TRBV12-5 and TRBJ1-1; D ambiguous. V lost 2 bases to trimming and J lost 9 bases, with 7 bases between them. The germline CDR1 and CDR2 sequences are LGHNT and FRNRAP. The CDR3 loop spans 11 amino acids. This chain's CDR3 is CASGLIRQAFF. Here the CDR3 DNA reads TGTGCTAGTGGTTTGATTAGACAAGCTTTCTTT. The full variable domain, with the rest looked up from reference TRBV12-5 and TRBJ1-1, is DARVTQTPRHKVTEMGQEVTMRCQPILGHNTVFWYRQTMMQGLELLAYFRNRAPLDDSGMPKDRFSAEMPDATLATLKIQPSEPRDSAVYFCASGLIRQAFFGQGTRLTVV.

The V gene is TRBV4-3, the J gene TRBJ2-1; 14 nucleotides align to TRBD2. CDR3 length equals 17 residues. Trimming at V came to 0 bases and at J to 6 bases, leaving 4 bases not matched to a gene. Germline V gene lookup returns CDR1 LGHNA and CDR2 YSLEER. This chain's CDR3 is CASSQEGLAGEANEQFF. In DNA, the CDR3 is TGCGCCAGCAGCCAAGAGGGACTAGCGGGAGAGGCCAATGAGCAGTTCTTC.

J is TRBJ2-7 and V is TRBV5-1; D is ambiguous. Trimming took off 0 bases at V and 0 bases at J, with 10 bases between the two ends. The length of the CDR3 is 15 residues. Germline assignment: CDR1 SGHRS and CDR2 YFSETQ. In nucleotides, the CDR3 is TGCGCCAGCAGCTTGGATACAGAGATCTCCTACGAGCAGTACTTC. Translation: CASSLDTEISYEQYF.

The chain uses TRBV7-9 and TRBJ2-1; 8 bases agree with TRBD1. This CDR3 region has 16 residues. Germline lookup yields CDR1 SEHNR and CDR2 FQNEAQ (reference sequence). V was clipped by 2 bases and J by 3 bases; unmatched bases: 6. The CDR3 region has the DNA TGTGCCAGCAGCTTATTCTTGGACAGGGTCTACAATGAGCAGTTCTTC. It codes for CASSLFLDRVYNEQFF.

This CDR3 is CASSIGLNTGELFF. CDR3 nucleotides: TGTGCCAGTAGTATCGGACTTAACACCGGGGAGCTGTTTTTT. V gene TRBV19 combines with J gene TRBJ2-2, with a possible D match to TRBD2 (5 bases). CDR1 is LNHDA, CDR2 SQIVND, per germline (reference sequence). V lost 3 bases and J lost 2, with 7 bases in between. The CDR3 spans 14 residues.

The rearrangement links TRBV5-1 to TRBJ1-1; D uncertain. Trimming removed 5 bases at V and 4 bases at J, with 12 bases between. Germline CDR1 is SGHRS and CDR2 is YFSETQ. The CDR3 length is 13 residues. The CDR3 region is CASRLNLGTEAFF. The CDR3 coding sequence is TGCGCCAGCAGGCTCAACTTGGGCACTGAAGCTTTCTTT.

The rearrangement links TRBV10-3 to TRBJ1-2; D gene ambiguous. V shed 2 bases and J shed 7 bases, with 17 bases lying between them. The V gene's germline CDR1 is ENHRY and CDR2 SYGVKD. CDR3 length: 15 residues. The CDR3 reads CAISELSGPKGGYTF. CDR3 DNA sequence: TGTGCCATCAGTGAGCTTTCCGGGCCGAAGGGTGGCTACACCTTC.

This sequence joins TRBV6-1 and TRBJ2-7; D might be TRBD1 (5 bases). CDR1 and CDR2 from the germline V gene are MNHNS and SASEGT. V dropped 6 bases and J dropped 0 bases, with 9 bases sitting between them. This CDR3 spans 13 amino acids. CDR3 residues: CASSLGASYEQYF. CDR3 in DNA: TGTGCCAGCAGCCTTGGGGCCTCCTACGAGCAGTACTTC.

The chain links TRBV5-6 to TRBJ2-7; D not resolved. The CDR3 is made up of 12 amino acids. Trimming stripped 0 bases from V and 4 bases from J, with 5 bases between. Per the germline V gene, CDR1 is SGHDT and CDR2 is YYEEEE. CDR3 protein: CASSLAVYEQYF. The DNA of the CDR3 is TGTGCCAGCAGCTTGGCGGTTTACGAGCAGTACTTC.

The chain has TRBV19 and TRBJ2-1; D might be TRBD2 (6 bases). Germline assignment: CDR1 LNHDA and CDR2 SQIVND (reference sequence). CDR3 length equals 13 residues. V was shortened by 1 base and J by 5 bases, with 6 bases between the two germline ends. DNA of the CDR3: TGTGCCAGTAGTATAGGCGGGGACAATGAGCAGTTCTTC. This translates into CASSIGGDNEQFF.

The rearrangement links TRBV21-1 to TRBJ2-7; the DNA was not compared with TRBD1, the D call given in the table. TRBV21-1 is a recognized pseudogene. The CDR3 is 14 residues long. CDR3 bases: TGTGCCAGTCAACGGGGGACAGGGCCCTACGAGCAGTACTTC. It codes for CASQRGTGPYEQYF.

CDR3 in DNA: TGTGCCAGCTCACTACATGACCCTGGGACTAGCGGGGGAACCTACGAGCAGTACTTC. Translated, it gives CASSLHDPGTSGGTYEQYF. The gene calls are TRBV18 and TRBJ2-7; TRBD2 matches 14 bases. The V segment lost 4 bases and the J segment 2 bases; nucleotides outside the gene matches: 13. Germline V lookup: CDR1 KGHSH, CDR2 LQKENI. There are 19 residues in the CDR3. Combining the CDR3 with reference TRBV18 and TRBJ2-7 gives the whole variable domain NAGVMQNPRHLVRRRGQEARLRCSPMKGHSHVYWYRQLPEEGLKFMVYLQKENIIDESGMPKERFSAEFPKEGPSILRIQQVVRGDSAAYFCASSLHDPGTSGGTYEQYFGPGTRLTVT.

The rearrangement links TRBV7-2 to TRBJ1-1; D remains ambiguous. This CDR3 comprises 14 residues. Deletions cut 5 bases from V and 4 bases from J, with 14 bases between. Per germline, CDR1 SGHTA and CDR2 FQGNSA. This CDR3 reads CASSPWARVTEAFF. The CDR3 bases are TGTGCCAGCAGCCCCTGGGCGCGTGTCACTGAAGCTTTCTTT. Full variable domain (outside the CDR3, taken from reference TRBV7-2 and TRBJ1-1): GAGVSQSPSNKVTEKGKDVELRCDPISGHTALYWYRQSLGQGLEFLIYFQGNSAPDKSGLPSDRFSAERTGGSVSTLTIQRTQQEDSAVYLCASSPWARVTEAFFGQGTRLTVV.

This sequence joins TRBV27 and TRBJ2-3; D perhaps matches TRBD2 (5 bases). Germline CDR1 and CDR2: MNHEY and SMNVEV (reference sequence). The CDR3 totals 16 residues. V gave up 5 bases and J gave up 3 bases, with 18 bases separating them. This CDR3 reads CASSPYSTGFTDTQYF. CDR3 bases: TGTGCCAGCAGTCCGTACTCTACGGGGTTTACAGATACGCAGTATTTT.

This clone is a singleton in its sample. This chain uses TRBV6-5 with TRBJ2-5; TRBD1 might be the D (5 bases). The CDR3 spans 15 residues. The germline V gene has CDR1 MNHEY and CDR2 SVGAGI. V was pared by 0 bases and J by 1 base, with 9 bases between. DNA for the CDR3: TGTGCCAGCAGTTACTCGGGGCTTGTCCAAGAGACCCAGTACTTC. Translation: CASSYSGLVQETQYF.

The chain recombines TRBV6-5 with TRBJ2-7; TRBD2 matches at 8 bases. This CDR3 has 16 amino acids. From germline, CDR1 is MNHEY and CDR2 SVGAGI. V shed 1 base and J 2 bases; nucleotides not matched to a gene: 7. CDR3: CASSYFRTSPTYEQYF. CDR3 DNA sequence: TGTGCCAGCAGTTACTTTCGGACTAGCCCAACCTACGAGCAGTACTTC.

This rearrangement joins TRBV9 to TRBJ1-1, with TRBD1 as a possible D gene (6 bases). V was cut by 4 bases and J by 7 bases, with 17 bases left in between. Germline CDR1 reads SGDLS; CDR2 reads YYNGEE. The CDR3 has 14 residues. For the CDR3, the DNA is TGTGCCAGCAGCCCTAAGGACAGTCGAGGTGAAGCTTTCTTT. This gives the protein CASSPKDSRGEAFF. Combining the CDR3 with reference TRBV9 and TRBJ1-1 gives the whole variable domain DSGVTQTPKHLITATGQRVTLRCSPRSGDLSVYWYQQSLDQGLQFLIQYYNGEERAKGNILERFSAQQFPDLHSELNLSSLELGDSALYFCASSPKDSRGEAFFGQGTRLTVV.

The V gene is TRBV4-3, the J gene TRBJ2-2; no clear D gene. CDR1 is LGHNA, CDR2 YSLEER, per germline. V lost 4 bases and J 8 bases, leaving 8 bases between the germline ends. The CDR3 extends over 12 amino acids. Here the CDR3 DNA reads TGCGCCAGCAGCCCAGCATTAGGGGAGCTGTTTTTT. As protein: CASSPALGELFF.

This clone was seen a few times. The chain combines TRBV27 with TRBJ1-2, with a weak D call TRBD1 (5 bases). V was cut by 0 bases and J by 5 bases, with 10 bases left in between. CDR1 is MNHEY and CDR2 is SMNVEV in the germline V gene (reference sequence). The CDR3 length is 14 residues. The DNA of the CDR3 is TGTGCCAGCAGTTTATCGCCCAGGGCGTATGGCTACACCTTC. This translates into CASSLSPRAYGYTF.

The V gene is TRBV5-1, the J gene TRBJ2-1; 10 nucleotides agree with TRBD2. CDR3 length equals 16 residues. The germline V gene encodes CDR1 SGHRS and CDR2 YFSETQ. V gave up 3 bases and J gave up 1 base; unmatched junction bases: 4. The CDR3 loop is CASSWGLAPSYNEQFF. The CDR3 DNA sequence: TGCGCCAGCAGCTGGGGACTAGCGCCGTCCTACAATGAGCAGTTCTTC.

This clone came up a few times. This chain joins TRBV6-5 and TRBJ1-2; perhaps TRBD1 as D (6 bases). V lost 0 bases and J 6 bases, leaving 8 bases between the germline ends. The CDR3 length is 13 residues. The germline gives CDR1 MNHEY, CDR2 SVGAGI. The CDR3 region has the DNA TGTGCCAGCAGTTACTCGCGGACAGATGGCTACACCTTC. Protein product: CASSYSRTDGYTF.

This rearrangement joins TRBV5-4 to TRBJ2-5; 8 nucleotides align to TRBD2. The CDR3 is 16 residues long. J lost 1 base, V lost 4 bases, and 9 bases had no gene match. Looked up from germline, CDR1 is SGHNT and CDR2 is YYREEE (reference sequence). The CDR3 DNA sequence: TGTGCCAGCAGCCCGGGTGCGGGGGGCGCCCAAGAGACCCAGTACTTC. This encodes CASSPGAGGAQETQYF. The full variable domain, with the rest looked up from reference TRBV5-4 and TRBJ2-5, is ETGVTQSPTHLIKTRGQQVTLRCSSQSGHNTVSWYQQALGQGPQFIFQYYREEENGRGNFPPRFSGLQFPNYSSELNVNALELDDSALYLCASSPGAGGAQETQYFGPGTRLLVL.